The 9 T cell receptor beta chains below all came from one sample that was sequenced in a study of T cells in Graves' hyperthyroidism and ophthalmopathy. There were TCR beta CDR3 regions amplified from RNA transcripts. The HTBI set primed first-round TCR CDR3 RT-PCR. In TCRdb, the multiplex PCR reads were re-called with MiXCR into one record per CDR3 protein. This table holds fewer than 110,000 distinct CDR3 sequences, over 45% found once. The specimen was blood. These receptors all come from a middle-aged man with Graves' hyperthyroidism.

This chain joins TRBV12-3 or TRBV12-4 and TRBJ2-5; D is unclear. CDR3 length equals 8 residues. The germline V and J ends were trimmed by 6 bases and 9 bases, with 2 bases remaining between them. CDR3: CASRPQYF. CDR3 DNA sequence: TGTGCCAGCAGACCCCAGTACTTC.

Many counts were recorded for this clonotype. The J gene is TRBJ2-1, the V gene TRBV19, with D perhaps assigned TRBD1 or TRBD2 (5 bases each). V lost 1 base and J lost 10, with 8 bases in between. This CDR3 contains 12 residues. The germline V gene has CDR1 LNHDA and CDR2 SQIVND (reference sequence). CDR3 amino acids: CASSIGGREQFF. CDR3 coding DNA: TGTGCCAGTAGTATAGGGGGACGGGAGCAGTTCTTC.

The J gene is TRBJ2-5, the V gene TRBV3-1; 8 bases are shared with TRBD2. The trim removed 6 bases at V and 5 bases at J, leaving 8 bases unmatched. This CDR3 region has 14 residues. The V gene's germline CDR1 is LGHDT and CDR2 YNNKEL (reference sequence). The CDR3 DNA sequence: TGTGCCAGCAGACCGGCGGGGGGCAGGGAGACCCAGTACTTC. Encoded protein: CASRPAGGRETQYF.

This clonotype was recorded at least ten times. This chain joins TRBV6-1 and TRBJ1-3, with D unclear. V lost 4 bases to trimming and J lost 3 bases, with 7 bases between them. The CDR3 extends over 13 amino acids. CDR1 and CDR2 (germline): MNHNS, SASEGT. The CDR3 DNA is TGTGCCAGCAGTGCGAGTTTTGGAAACACCATATATTTT. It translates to CASSASFGNTIYF.

CDR3 residues: CAISRSGGGEETQYF. As DNA, the CDR3 is TGTGCCATCAGTCGGTCCGGGGGGGGGGAAGAGACCCAGTACTTC. The chain couples TRBV10-3 to TRBJ2-5; TRBD2 matches 8 bases. The germline CDR1 and CDR2 sequences are ENHRY and SYGVKD. This CDR3 region has 15 residues. V shed 5 bases and J 3 bases; nucleotides not matched to a gene: 8.

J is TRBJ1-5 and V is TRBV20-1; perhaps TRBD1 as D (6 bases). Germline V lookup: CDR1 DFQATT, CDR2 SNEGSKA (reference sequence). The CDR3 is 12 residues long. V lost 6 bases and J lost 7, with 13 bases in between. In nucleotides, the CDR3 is TGCAGTGCCTCCGGGACATTACAGCCCCAGCATTTT. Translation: CSASGTLQPQHF.

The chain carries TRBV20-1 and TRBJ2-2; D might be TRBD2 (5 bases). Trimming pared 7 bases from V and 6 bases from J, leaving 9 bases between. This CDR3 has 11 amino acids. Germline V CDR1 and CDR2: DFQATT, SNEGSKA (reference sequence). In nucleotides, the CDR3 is TGCAGTGTTCAGCGGTCCGGGGAGCTGTTTTTT. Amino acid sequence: CSVQRSGELFF.

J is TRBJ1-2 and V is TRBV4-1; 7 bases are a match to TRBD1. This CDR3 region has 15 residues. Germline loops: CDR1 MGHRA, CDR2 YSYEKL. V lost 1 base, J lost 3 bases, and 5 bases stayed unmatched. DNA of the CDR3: TGCGCCAGCAGCCAAGGAGACAGGGCGGACTATGGCTACACCTTC. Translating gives CASSQGDRADYGYTF.

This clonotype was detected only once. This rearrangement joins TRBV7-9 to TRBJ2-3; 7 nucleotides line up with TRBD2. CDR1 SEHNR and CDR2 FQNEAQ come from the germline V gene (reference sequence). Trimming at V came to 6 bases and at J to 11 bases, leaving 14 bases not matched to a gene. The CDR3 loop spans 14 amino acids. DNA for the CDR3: TGTGCCAGCAGTCGGACTAGTCAATGGAATGAGCAGTATTTT. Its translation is CASSRTSQWNEQYF.